These T cell receptor beta chains were read from a single sample in a study of blood T cell repertoires in COVID-19. Profiling relied on immunoSEQ multiplex PCR, and the TCRdb table lists in-frame clones only, not all of them. The repertoire has over 150,000 clones, 80% to 85% of them found once; the top ten carry around 10%. The sequenced material came from peripheral blood. Receptors were obtained from an elderly woman with active or convalescent COVID-19. CDR3s include the opening cysteine and the closing phenylalanine or tryptophan. Size values are once, few and many counts, or a class for expanded clones, and some rows have none.

>TRBJ1-6|-|14|TRBV30
CAWNGQGGNSPLHF
>TRBJ2-5|-|16|TRBV5-1
CASSPHDSGAQETQYF
>TRBJ2-7|-|14|TRBV30
CAWSVGGGAVEQYF
>TRBJ1-4|-|16|TRBV4-3
CASSPGQASYNEKLFF
>TRBJ2-7|-|15|TRBV5-1
CASSLDGQGPYEQYF
>TRBJ2-7|-|11|TRBV12-3/TRBV12-4
CASSSSYEQYF
>TRBJ2-5|-|14|TRBV19
CASSIDRGRETQYF
>TRBJ1-1|-|12|TRBV30
CAWSVGRTEAFF
>TRBJ1-1|-|15|TRBV18
CASSPVVSMNTEAFF
>TRBJ1-1|few|14|TRBV5-4
CASSRDSMNTEAFF
>TRBJ1-1|-|14|TRBV6-5
CASSYTTDYTEAFF
>TRBJ1-2|-|14|TRBV4-3
CASSQDGRGNGYTF
>TRBJ1-1|-|14|TRBV6-5
CASKQQGPNTEAFF
>TRBJ1-3|-|13|TRBV30
CAWRGGQGNTIYF
>TRBJ2-1|-|16|TRBV11-3
CASSLDSAGGSNEQFF
>TRBJ2-7|-|15|TRBV29-1
CSVGPGTGGTYEQYF
>TRBJ2-1|-|13|TRBV30
CAWSTSQVGEQFF
>TRBJ1-2|-|14|TRBV19
CASSRQVDFYGYTF
>TRBJ1-3|-|15|TRBV19
CASTAGTGAGNTIYF
>TRBJ2-1|-|15|TRBV11-2
CASSYPGLGGNEQFF
>TRBJ1-4|-|16|TRBV9
CASSYPGTTTNEKLFF
>TRBJ1-2|-|15|TRBV25-1
CASSASSAANYGYTF
>TRBJ1-2|-|13|TRBV7-2
CASRGQGASGYTF
>TRBJ1-3|-|16|TRBV7-2
CASSLGQSTSGNTIYF
>TRBJ2-2|-|16|TRBV19
CASSIGGTANTGELFF
>TRBJ1-6|-|15|TRBV25-1
CASSEMEGVNSPLHF
>TRBJ1-3|-|16|TRBV19
CASSTRDRSSGNTIYF
>TRBJ1-4|-|15|TRBV5-6
CASSLQTYREGKLFF
>TRBJ2-5|-|16|TRBV7-9
CASRPPSGGAFGTQYF
>TRBJ1-1|-|14|TRBV5-6
CASSWGQGSTEAFF
>TRBJ1-5|-|13|TRBV5-5
CASSLVGVQPQHF
>TRBJ1-5|-|14|TRBV19
CASNKNPGNQPQHF
>TRBJ2-7|few|18|TRBV11-3
CASSLESTGVDYSYEQYF
>TRBJ1-2|-|14|TRBV6-5
CASSSPTVLYGYTF
>TRBJ1-1|-|14|TRBV3-1/TRBV3-2
CASSYGQVNTEAFF
>TRBJ2-3|-|16|TRBV7-8
CASSPPGEGSTDTQYF
>TRBJ2-7|-|16|TRBV6-6
CASSYSTVTGGSEQYF
>TRBJ1-4|-|17|TRBV6-6
CASSQTTTRLANEKLFF
>TRBJ2-7|once|15|TRBV6-5
CASSSTGTAPYEQYF
>TRBJ2-5|-|14|TRBV6-2/TRBV6-3
CASSYLGQGGTQYF
>TRBJ2-2|-|15|TRBV19
CASSILAVNTGELFF
>TRBJ2-1|-|18|TRBV25-1
CASHSSSGGVPAYNEQFF
>TRBJ1-4|-|15|TRBV4-1
CASSQVGDRGEKLFF
>TRBJ1-1|-|14|TRBV5-1
CASSVGTAYTEAFF
>TRBJ1-3|-|15|TRBV11-2
CASSSDRAWGNTIYF
>TRBJ1-2|-|14|TRBV11-2
CASSSDRVSGGYTF
>TRBJ1-5|-|15|TRBV6-5
CASNGGDRLNQPQHF
>TRBJ1-6|-|14|TRBV19
CASKVTLSGSPLHF
>TRBJ2-2|-|15|TRBV11-3
CASSLGQGSTGELFF
>TRBJ2-4|once|15|TRBV7-2
CASSLGQLAKNIQYF
>TRBJ2-1|-|20|TRBV11-3
CASSLPLAGGPSPFDSEQFF
>TRBJ1-4|-|14|TRBV7-6
CASSLQGMWEKLFF
>TRBJ1-4|-|13|TRBV6-5
CASRAGYNEKLFF
>TRBJ1-5|few|14|TRBV28
CASSLPNSGQPQHF